The subject of this entry is one TCR beta chain. Its antigen remains unidentified. This CDR3 contains 14 residues. The germline V gene encodes CDR1 WSHSY and CDR2 SAAADI. V was trimmed by 2 bases and J by 2 bases, leaving 10 bases between them. This sample stems from a study of cytomegalovirus exposure and HLA in healthy donors. Study at large: The same platform was used for the approximately 110 validation repertoires and the roughly 640 first-cohort repertoires, a later analysis reported.

Whole-study findings and limits: Rare sequences made up most TCRs, while some public TCRs were found in many donors. Researchers catalogued around 150 TCR beta chains as cytomegalovirus-associated.

Clones were sequenced by immunoSEQ multiplex PCR, and TCRdb holds only the in-frame ones, with some missing. The sample consists of around 75,000 clones, about 82% of them appearing once. V usage is TRBV10-2 and J usage is TRBJ2-7; D remains unclear. Material for sequencing was PBMCs. The source is a man aged 30 to 45 in good health and CMV-seronegative. The CDR3 sequence is CASSERLGAYEQYF. CDR3 coding DNA: TGCGCCAGCAGTGAGCGTCTCGGAGCCTACGAGCAGTACTTC.